These 8 T cell receptor beta chains were sequenced from one sample in a study of cytomegalovirus exposure and HLA in healthy donors. The PCR ran on 60 Vbeta and 13 Jbeta primers. Profiled with immunoSEQ multiplex PCR; TCRdb holds only in-frame clones, not every one. This table holds roughly 99,000 clones, roughly 76% found once. The sample was PBMCs. The source is a young man in good health and CMV-seronegative.

This clone appeared a few times. The genes are TRBV5-5 and TRBJ1-1; 9 bases are shared with TRBD1. The V segment lost 5 bases and the J segment 7 bases; nucleotides outside the gene matches: 9. Germline CDR1 is SGHKS and CDR2 is YYEKEE (reference sequence). The CDR3 runs to 14 residues. CDR3 loop: CASRTPGQGSEAFF. CDR3 DNA sequence: TGTGCCAGCAGAACGCCGGGACAGGGAAGTGAAGCTTTCTTT.

The V and J genes are TRBV7-2 and TRBJ2-2; 9 bases line up with TRBD1. This CDR3 comprises 17 residues. The J segment lost 7 bases and the V segment lost 5 bases, leaving 14 bases of the junction unmatched. CDR1 SGHTA and CDR2 FQGNSA come from the germline V gene. CDR3 loop: CASSLDLGQGLRGELFF. CDR3 DNA sequence: TGTGCCAGCAGCCTAGACCTGGGACAGGGATTACGCGGGGAGCTGTTTTTT.

The chain couples TRBV7-8 to TRBJ2-1; TRBD1 might be the D (6 bases). The CDR3 contains 16 residues. The germline V and J ends were trimmed by 4 bases and 4 bases, with 17 bases remaining between them. Germline CDR1 SGHVS, CDR2 FQNEAQ. In nucleotides, the CDR3 is TGTGCCAGCAGCTCCTCACGAGTTAGGGGGTACAATGAGCAGTTCTTC. It specifies CASSSSRVRGYNEQFF. The variable domain in full, completed from reference TRBV7-8 and TRBJ2-1, reads GAGVSQSPRYKVAKRGQDVALRCDPISGHVSLFWYQQALGQGPEFLTYFQNEAQLDKSGLPSDRFFAERPEGSVSTLKIQRTQQEDSAVYLCASSSSRVRGYNEQFFGPGTRLTVL.

There are a few counts of this clone. Sequence at one end of the junction differs from germline and may be a read error. The rearrangement joins TRBV6-1 to TRBJ1-1; the D is unclear. There are 11 residues in the CDR3. The germline V gene encodes CDR1 MNHNS and CDR2 SASEGT. The CDR3: CASSEHTEAFF. The CDR3 coding sequence is TGTGCCAGCAGTGAACACACCGAAGCTTTCTTT.

In this sample, this clone turned up once. The genes are TRBV18 and TRBJ1-5; 11 bases fit TRBD1. V lost 2 bases to trimming and J lost 5 bases; unmatched junction nucleotides: 2. The germline V gene encodes CDR1 KGHSH and CDR2 LQKENI. The CDR3 totals 15 residues. In nucleotides, the CDR3 is TGTGCCAGCTCACCAAGGACAGGGGGCCATCAGCCCCAGCATTTT. Translating it yields CASSPRTGGHQPQHF.

The gene calls are TRBV9 and TRBJ1-3; TRBD1 matches 8 bases. This CDR3 is built from 16 residues. From germline, CDR1 is SGDLS and CDR2 YYNGEE. V lost 0 bases to trimming and J lost 4 bases; unmatched junction nucleotides: 6. The CDR3 loop is CASSVGIDRGGNTIYF. The CDR3, as DNA: TGTGCCAGCAGCGTAGGGATCGACAGGGGAGGAAACACCATATATTTT.

The rearrangement links TRBV12-5 to TRBJ2-4; D is ambiguous. V was cut by 3 bases and J by 4 bases, with 4 bases left in between. Germline lookup yields CDR1 LGHNT and CDR2 FRNRAP. The CDR3 loop spans 12 amino acids. The CDR3 nucleotides are TGTGCTAGTGGTTTAATAAAAAACATTCAGTACTTC. Amino acids: CASGLIKNIQYF. Together with reference TRBV12-5 and TRBJ2-4, the CDR3 gives the full variable domain: DARVTQTPRHKVTEMGQEVTMRCQPILGHNTVFWYRQTMMQGLELLAYFRNRAPLDDSGMPKDRFSAEMPDATLATLKIQPSEPRDSAVYFCASGLIKNIQYFGAGTRLSVL.

This chain joins TRBV5-8 and TRBJ2-7; no definite D call. The CDR3 has 9 residues. Germline CDR1 is SGHTS and CDR2 is YDEGEE. Trimming took off 7 bases at V and 6 bases at J, with 5 bases between the two ends. DNA for the CDR3: TGTGCCAGCCAACTCGAGCAGTACTTC. Protein: CASQLEQYF.